This TCR beta chain was observed in a study of Graves' ophthalmopathy and Graves' hyperthyroidism. This CDR3 has 14 residues. Germline V lookup: CDR1 SEHNR, CDR2 FQNEAQ (reference sequence). Trimming removed 3 bases at V and 4 bases at J, with 12 bases between. This clonotype occurred many times. Its antigen is not known. RNA transcripts served as template for amplifying TCR beta CDR3 sequences. Following a first-round RT-PCR that used HTBI primers, a second-round multiplex PCR was carried out. Each CDR3 protein is one row after TCRdb ran MiXCR on the multiplex PCR reads. The sample contains hundreds of thousands of distinct CDR3 sequences, around 20% of which appear only once. A diagnosis was made from clinical symptoms together with serum thyroxine, TRAb, thyroid ultrasound and orbital computed tomography. Study outcomes and limitations: Ophthalmopathy cases were distinguished from stable hyperthyroidism by a 13-signature model, reaching 87.88% sensitivity and about 80% specificity.

The rearrangement joins TRBV7-9 to TRBJ1-2, with D unclear. Source material: peripheral blood. The clonotype was recovered from a woman in her late teens or twenties with stable Graves' hyperthyroidism. As DNA, the CDR3 is TGTGCCAGCAGCTTCGCGACGGATTTCTATGGCTACACCTTC. This encodes CASSFATDFYGYTF.